This T cell receptor beta chain derives from a study of human T cells and chemical hapten exposure. Study context: Patches that contained 0.01% DPC were applied to the upper back and read at 6 days. Study observations and caveats: The study found expanded TCRs formed significantly more large CDR3 similarity clusters than controls.

The time point denotes: pre-sensitization, week 0. Noted treatment: therapeutic diphenylcyclopropenone sensitization with weekly scalp DPC. The CDR3 covers 14 residues. V was pared by 0 bases and J by 6 bases, with 9 bases between. Germline-derived CDR1 and CDR2 are SGHVS and FQNEAQ. Individual cDNA molecules had unique molecular identifiers attached to them by the library. Per the original data handling: Sequenced samples showed a median of around 100,000 TCRs each, with counts running from around 25,000 to 690,000. MiXCR was run by TCRdb on the RACE reads, yielding one entry per CDR3 protein. TCRdb, rather than the study authors, made the V and J calls. The profile covers approximately 260,000 distinct CDR3 sequences, with roughly 7.4% appearing a single time and around 1.2% taken by the ten largest. There are many counts of this clonotype. Its antigen is undetermined.

This specimen was whole blood, taken in connection with sensitization to the hapten diphenylcyclopropenone (DPC). The TCR comes from a man aged 18 to 35 with alopecia areata. Some clones in this sample may be carry-over from other donors' samples. The chain joins TRBV7-8 to TRBJ1-3; D perhaps matches TRBD1 (5 bases). CDR3 residues: CASSLAGGENTIYF. Here the CDR3 DNA reads TGTGCCAGCAGCTTAGCTGGGGGTGAAAACACCATATATTTT.